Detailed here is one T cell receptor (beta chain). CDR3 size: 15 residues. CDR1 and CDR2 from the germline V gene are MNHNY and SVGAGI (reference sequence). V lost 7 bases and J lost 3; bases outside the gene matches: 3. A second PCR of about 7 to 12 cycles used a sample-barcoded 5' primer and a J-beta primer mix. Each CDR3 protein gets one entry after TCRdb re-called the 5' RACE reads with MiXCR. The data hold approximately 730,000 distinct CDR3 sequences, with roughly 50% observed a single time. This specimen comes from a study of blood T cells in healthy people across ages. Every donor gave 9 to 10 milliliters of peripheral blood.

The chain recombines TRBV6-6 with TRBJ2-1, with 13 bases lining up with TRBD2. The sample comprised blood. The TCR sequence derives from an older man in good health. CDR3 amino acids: CASNRLAGGYNEQFF. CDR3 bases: TGTGCCAGCAACCGACTAGCGGGAGGCTACAATGAGCAGTTCTTC.